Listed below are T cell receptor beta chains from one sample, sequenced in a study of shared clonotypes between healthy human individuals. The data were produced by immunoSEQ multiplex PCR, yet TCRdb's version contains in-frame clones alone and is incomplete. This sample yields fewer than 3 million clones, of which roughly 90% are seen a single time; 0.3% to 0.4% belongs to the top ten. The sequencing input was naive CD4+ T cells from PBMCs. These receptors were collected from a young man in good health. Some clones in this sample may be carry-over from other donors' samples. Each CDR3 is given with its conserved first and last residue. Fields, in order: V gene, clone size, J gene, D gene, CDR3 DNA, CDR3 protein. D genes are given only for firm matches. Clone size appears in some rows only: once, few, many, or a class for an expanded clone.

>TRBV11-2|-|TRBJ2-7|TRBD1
TGTGCCAGCAGCTTATACCCCGGGACAGGGGACCTCTACGAGCAGTACTTC
CASSLYPGTGDLYEQYF
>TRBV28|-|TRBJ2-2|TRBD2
TGTGCCAGCAGTTTGTATAGCGGGAGGTCAGGCGGGGAGCTGTTTTTT
CASSLYSGRSGGELFF
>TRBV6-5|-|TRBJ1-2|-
TGTGCCAGCAGAGGCCATGGCTACACCTTC
CASRGHGYTF
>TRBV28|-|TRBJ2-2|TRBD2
TGTGCCACGGCCATTTATAGCGGGAGTAACACCGGGGAGCTGTTTTTT
CATAIYSGSNTGELFF
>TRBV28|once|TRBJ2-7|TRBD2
TGTGCCAGCAGCGGTGGGCTAGCGGACTCCTACGAGCAGTACTTC
CASSGGLADSYEQYF
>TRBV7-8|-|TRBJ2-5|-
TGTGCCAGCAGCTTTTCCGCAGAGACCCAGTACTTC
CASSFSAETQYF
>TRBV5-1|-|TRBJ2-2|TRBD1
TGCGCCAGCAGCACCAGGACAGGGGGCACTCCCGGGGAGCTGTTTTTT
CASSTRTGGTPGELFF
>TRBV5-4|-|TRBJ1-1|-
TGTGCCAGCAGCCTTCCAGGGGCGGGTCCCACTGAAGCTTTCTTT
CASSLPGAGPTEAFF
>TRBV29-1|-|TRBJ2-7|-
TGCAGCGCACAGAGCTCCTACGAGCAGTACTTC
CSAQSSYEQYF
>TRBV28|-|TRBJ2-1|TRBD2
TGTGCCAGCAGTTTAAGGTTAGCGGGGGACAATGAGCAGTTCTTC
CASSLRLAGDNEQFF
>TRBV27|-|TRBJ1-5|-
TGTGCCAGCAAGGGAGGGGCAGCCCGCAATCAGCCCCAGCATTTT
CASKGGAARNQPQHF
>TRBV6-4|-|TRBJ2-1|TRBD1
TGTGCCAGCAGTGAAGGGACAGCAAATGAGCAGTTCTTC
CASSEGTANEQFF
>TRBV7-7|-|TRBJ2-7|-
TGTGCCAGCAGCCTTGACAGGTCTGCCCACGAGCAGTACTTC
CASSLDRSAHEQYF
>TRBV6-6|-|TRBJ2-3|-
TGTGCCAGCAGTTACTCGGCAGGGAGCACAGATACGCAGTATTTT
CASSYSAGSTDTQYF
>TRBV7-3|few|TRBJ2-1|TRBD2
TGTGCCAGCAGTCGGACTAGCGGGAGCTACAATGAGCAGTTCTTC
CASSRTSGSYNEQFF
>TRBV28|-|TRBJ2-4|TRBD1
TGTGCCAGTCGAGGGGGCGTCAAAAACATTCAGTACTTC
CASRGGVKNIQYF
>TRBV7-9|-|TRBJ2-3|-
TGTGCCAGCAGCCCGCGGGGTGAGACGCACACAGATACGCAGTATTTT
CASSPRGETHTDTQYF
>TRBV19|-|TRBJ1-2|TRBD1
TGTGCCAGTAGTCCTCGACAGGGGGGTGGCTATGGCTACACCTTC
CASSPRQGGGYGYTF
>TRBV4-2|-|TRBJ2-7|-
TGTGCCAGCAGCGTAGACCGACACTCCTACGAGCAGTACTTC
CASSVDRHSYEQYF
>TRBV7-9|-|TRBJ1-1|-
TGTGCCAGCAGCTTAGGGAGTTCGAACACTGAAGCTTTCTTT
CASSLGSSNTEAFF
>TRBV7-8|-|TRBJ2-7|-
TGTGCCAGCAGCTTAGCGAATTCGGCTAGCGCGAGACAGAGCTCCTACGAGCAGTACTTC
CASSLANSASARQSSYEQYF
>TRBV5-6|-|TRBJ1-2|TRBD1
TGTGCCAGCAGCTTGGTGGGACAGGGGGCGCAGTCTAACTATGGCTACACCTTC
CASSLVGQGAQSNYGYTF
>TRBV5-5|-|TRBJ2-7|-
TGTGCCAGCAGCTCCGCACCGCAACCCTACGAGCAGTACTTC
CASSSAPQPYEQYF
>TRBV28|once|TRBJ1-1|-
TGTGCCAGCAGTTCCCCGGGGTCACCGAACACTGAAGCTTTCTTT
CASSSPGSPNTEAFF
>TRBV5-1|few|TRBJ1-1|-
TGCGCCAGCAGCTACTCTCCAGGGAACACTGAAGCTTTCTTT
CASSYSPGNTEAFF
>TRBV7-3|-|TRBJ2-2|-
TGTGCCAGCAGCCCCGGAACCGGGGAGCTGTTTTTT
CASSPGTGELFF
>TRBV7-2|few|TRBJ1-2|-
TGTGCCAGCAGCTTACTTTCCTATGGCTACACCTTC
CASSLLSYGYTF
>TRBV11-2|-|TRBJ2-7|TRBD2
TGTGCCAGCAGCTTAGTCCGGGGGGGCTCCTACGAGCAGTACTTC
CASSLVRGGSYEQYF
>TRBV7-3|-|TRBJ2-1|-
TGTGCCAGCAGCCCGCCCGGAGCGGCGTCCCACAATGAGCAGTTCTTC
CASSPPGAASHNEQFF
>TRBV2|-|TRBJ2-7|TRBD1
TGTGCCAGCAGACCCGGGACAGGGGGAAACTCCGAGCAGTACTTC
CASRPGTGGNSEQYF
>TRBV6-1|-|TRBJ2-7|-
TGTGCCAGCAGCGAGGGCAGGGCTGCCTACGAGCAGTACTTC
CASSEGRAAYEQYF
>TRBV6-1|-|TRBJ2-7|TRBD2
TGTGCCAGCACCGAGCGGGGGCGGGAGCAGTACTTC
CASTERGREQYF
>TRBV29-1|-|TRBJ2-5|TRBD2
TGCAGCGTCCTCTCCGAGACTAGCCCTAAAGGGACCCAGTACTTC
CSVLSETSPKGTQYF
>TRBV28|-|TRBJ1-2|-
TGTGCCAGCAGTTTACCCCCCCGGACTGCCGGCTACACCTTC
CASSLPPRTAGYTF
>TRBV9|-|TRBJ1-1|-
TGTGCCAGCAGCGCTACCGGTGACACCATTAGAAACACTGAAGCTTTCTTT
CASSATGDTIRNTEAFF
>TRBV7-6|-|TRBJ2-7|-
TGTGCCAGCAGCTTGATCGGAGGAGGAGGGTCCTACGAGCAGTACTTC
CASSLIGGGGSYEQYF
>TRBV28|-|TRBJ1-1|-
TGTGCCAGCAGTATCTCGACGGAAAATGAAGCTTTCTTT
CASSISTENEAFF
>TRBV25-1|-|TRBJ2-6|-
TGTGCCAGCAGTGAATTTGGAAAAACGGGGGCCAACGTCCTGACTTTC
CASSEFGKTGANVLTF
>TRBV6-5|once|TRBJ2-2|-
TGTGCCAGCAGTTACCAGGGGAGGTCAAACACCGGGGAGCTGTTTTTT
CASSYQGRSNTGELFF
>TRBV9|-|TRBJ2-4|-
TGTGCCAGCAGCGTAGGTGGAGCCAAAAACATTCAGTACTTC
CASSVGGAKNIQYF
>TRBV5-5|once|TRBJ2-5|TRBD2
TGTGCCAGCAGCTTGCGGGGCGGGAGGGCCTCCTCACACCAAGAGACCCAGTACTTC
CASSLRGGRASSHQETQYF
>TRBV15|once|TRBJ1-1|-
TGTGCCACCAGCAGAGATCTTCGGGACGGGGGCACTGAAGCTTTCTTT
CATSRDLRDGGTEAFF
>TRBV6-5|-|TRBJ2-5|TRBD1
TGTGCCAGCAGTCCCCGCATACAGGGGGGCGAGACCCAGTACTTC
CASSPRIQGGETQYF
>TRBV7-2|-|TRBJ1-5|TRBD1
TGTGCCAGCAGCTTCGACAGGGCTGTGGGGCCCCAGCATTTT
CASSFDRAVGPQHF
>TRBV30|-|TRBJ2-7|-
TGTGCCTGGAGTGTTTTGGGCTACGAGCAGTACTTC
CAWSVLGYEQYF
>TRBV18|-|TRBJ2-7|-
TGTGCCAGCTCCCCGGGGTACGAGCAGTACTTC
CASSPGYEQYF
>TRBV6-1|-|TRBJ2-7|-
TGTACCAGCGGGACAGGACCCTACGAGCAGTACTTC
CTSGTGPYEQYF
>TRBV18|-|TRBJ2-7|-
TGTGCCAGCTCACCACTGGCAGTTTCCTACGAGCAGTACTTC
CASSPLAVSYEQYF
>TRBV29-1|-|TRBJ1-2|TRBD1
TGCAGCGCGCTCCGGGACAGGGGCATTGGTGGCTACACCTTC
CSALRDRGIGGYTF
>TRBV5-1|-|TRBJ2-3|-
TGCGCCAGCAGCTCCCTACCCACAGATACGCAGTATTTT
CASSSLPTDTQYF
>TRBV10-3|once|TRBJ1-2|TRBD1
TGTGCCATCAGTGAGTGGGCAGGACAGGGACAGGGTGGCTACACCTTC
CAISEWAGQGQGGYTF
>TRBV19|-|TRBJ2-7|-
TGTGCCAGTAGTAGGGTCGGTTCCGGGACACACTACGAGCAGTACTTC
CASSRVGSGTHYEQYF
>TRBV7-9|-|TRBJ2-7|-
TGTGCCAGCAGCTTACCGTGGGCGACCTCCTACGAGCAGTACTTC
CASSLPWATSYEQYF
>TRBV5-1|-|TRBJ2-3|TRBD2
TGCGCCAGCAGCCCCGGCGGGAGCCCATATACGCAGTATTTT
CASSPGGSPYTQYF
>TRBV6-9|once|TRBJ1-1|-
TGTGCCAGAGGCAGGGACGGGGCTGAAGCTTTCTTT
CARGRDGAEAFF
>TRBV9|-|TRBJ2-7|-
TGTGCCAGCAGCGAACGCCGGGAGCCCGACGAGCAGTACTTC
CASSERREPDEQYF
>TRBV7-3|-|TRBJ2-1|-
TGTGCCAGCAGTCTCAGTGGGACCTACAATGAGCAGTTCTTC
CASSLSGTYNEQFF
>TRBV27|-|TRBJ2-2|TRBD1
TGTGCCAGCAGTCCGGACAGGGGACGGACCGGGGAGCTGTTTTTT
CASSPDRGRTGELFF
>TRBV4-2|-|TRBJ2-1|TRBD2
TGTGCCAGCAGCCAGGGGATCAGCGGGAGGGCCGGATATGAGCAGTTCTTC
CASSQGISGRAGYEQFF
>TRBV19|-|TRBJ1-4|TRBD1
TGTGCCAGTAGCCACGGACAGGGGAGGGATGAAAAACTGTTTTTT
CASSHGQGRDEKLFF